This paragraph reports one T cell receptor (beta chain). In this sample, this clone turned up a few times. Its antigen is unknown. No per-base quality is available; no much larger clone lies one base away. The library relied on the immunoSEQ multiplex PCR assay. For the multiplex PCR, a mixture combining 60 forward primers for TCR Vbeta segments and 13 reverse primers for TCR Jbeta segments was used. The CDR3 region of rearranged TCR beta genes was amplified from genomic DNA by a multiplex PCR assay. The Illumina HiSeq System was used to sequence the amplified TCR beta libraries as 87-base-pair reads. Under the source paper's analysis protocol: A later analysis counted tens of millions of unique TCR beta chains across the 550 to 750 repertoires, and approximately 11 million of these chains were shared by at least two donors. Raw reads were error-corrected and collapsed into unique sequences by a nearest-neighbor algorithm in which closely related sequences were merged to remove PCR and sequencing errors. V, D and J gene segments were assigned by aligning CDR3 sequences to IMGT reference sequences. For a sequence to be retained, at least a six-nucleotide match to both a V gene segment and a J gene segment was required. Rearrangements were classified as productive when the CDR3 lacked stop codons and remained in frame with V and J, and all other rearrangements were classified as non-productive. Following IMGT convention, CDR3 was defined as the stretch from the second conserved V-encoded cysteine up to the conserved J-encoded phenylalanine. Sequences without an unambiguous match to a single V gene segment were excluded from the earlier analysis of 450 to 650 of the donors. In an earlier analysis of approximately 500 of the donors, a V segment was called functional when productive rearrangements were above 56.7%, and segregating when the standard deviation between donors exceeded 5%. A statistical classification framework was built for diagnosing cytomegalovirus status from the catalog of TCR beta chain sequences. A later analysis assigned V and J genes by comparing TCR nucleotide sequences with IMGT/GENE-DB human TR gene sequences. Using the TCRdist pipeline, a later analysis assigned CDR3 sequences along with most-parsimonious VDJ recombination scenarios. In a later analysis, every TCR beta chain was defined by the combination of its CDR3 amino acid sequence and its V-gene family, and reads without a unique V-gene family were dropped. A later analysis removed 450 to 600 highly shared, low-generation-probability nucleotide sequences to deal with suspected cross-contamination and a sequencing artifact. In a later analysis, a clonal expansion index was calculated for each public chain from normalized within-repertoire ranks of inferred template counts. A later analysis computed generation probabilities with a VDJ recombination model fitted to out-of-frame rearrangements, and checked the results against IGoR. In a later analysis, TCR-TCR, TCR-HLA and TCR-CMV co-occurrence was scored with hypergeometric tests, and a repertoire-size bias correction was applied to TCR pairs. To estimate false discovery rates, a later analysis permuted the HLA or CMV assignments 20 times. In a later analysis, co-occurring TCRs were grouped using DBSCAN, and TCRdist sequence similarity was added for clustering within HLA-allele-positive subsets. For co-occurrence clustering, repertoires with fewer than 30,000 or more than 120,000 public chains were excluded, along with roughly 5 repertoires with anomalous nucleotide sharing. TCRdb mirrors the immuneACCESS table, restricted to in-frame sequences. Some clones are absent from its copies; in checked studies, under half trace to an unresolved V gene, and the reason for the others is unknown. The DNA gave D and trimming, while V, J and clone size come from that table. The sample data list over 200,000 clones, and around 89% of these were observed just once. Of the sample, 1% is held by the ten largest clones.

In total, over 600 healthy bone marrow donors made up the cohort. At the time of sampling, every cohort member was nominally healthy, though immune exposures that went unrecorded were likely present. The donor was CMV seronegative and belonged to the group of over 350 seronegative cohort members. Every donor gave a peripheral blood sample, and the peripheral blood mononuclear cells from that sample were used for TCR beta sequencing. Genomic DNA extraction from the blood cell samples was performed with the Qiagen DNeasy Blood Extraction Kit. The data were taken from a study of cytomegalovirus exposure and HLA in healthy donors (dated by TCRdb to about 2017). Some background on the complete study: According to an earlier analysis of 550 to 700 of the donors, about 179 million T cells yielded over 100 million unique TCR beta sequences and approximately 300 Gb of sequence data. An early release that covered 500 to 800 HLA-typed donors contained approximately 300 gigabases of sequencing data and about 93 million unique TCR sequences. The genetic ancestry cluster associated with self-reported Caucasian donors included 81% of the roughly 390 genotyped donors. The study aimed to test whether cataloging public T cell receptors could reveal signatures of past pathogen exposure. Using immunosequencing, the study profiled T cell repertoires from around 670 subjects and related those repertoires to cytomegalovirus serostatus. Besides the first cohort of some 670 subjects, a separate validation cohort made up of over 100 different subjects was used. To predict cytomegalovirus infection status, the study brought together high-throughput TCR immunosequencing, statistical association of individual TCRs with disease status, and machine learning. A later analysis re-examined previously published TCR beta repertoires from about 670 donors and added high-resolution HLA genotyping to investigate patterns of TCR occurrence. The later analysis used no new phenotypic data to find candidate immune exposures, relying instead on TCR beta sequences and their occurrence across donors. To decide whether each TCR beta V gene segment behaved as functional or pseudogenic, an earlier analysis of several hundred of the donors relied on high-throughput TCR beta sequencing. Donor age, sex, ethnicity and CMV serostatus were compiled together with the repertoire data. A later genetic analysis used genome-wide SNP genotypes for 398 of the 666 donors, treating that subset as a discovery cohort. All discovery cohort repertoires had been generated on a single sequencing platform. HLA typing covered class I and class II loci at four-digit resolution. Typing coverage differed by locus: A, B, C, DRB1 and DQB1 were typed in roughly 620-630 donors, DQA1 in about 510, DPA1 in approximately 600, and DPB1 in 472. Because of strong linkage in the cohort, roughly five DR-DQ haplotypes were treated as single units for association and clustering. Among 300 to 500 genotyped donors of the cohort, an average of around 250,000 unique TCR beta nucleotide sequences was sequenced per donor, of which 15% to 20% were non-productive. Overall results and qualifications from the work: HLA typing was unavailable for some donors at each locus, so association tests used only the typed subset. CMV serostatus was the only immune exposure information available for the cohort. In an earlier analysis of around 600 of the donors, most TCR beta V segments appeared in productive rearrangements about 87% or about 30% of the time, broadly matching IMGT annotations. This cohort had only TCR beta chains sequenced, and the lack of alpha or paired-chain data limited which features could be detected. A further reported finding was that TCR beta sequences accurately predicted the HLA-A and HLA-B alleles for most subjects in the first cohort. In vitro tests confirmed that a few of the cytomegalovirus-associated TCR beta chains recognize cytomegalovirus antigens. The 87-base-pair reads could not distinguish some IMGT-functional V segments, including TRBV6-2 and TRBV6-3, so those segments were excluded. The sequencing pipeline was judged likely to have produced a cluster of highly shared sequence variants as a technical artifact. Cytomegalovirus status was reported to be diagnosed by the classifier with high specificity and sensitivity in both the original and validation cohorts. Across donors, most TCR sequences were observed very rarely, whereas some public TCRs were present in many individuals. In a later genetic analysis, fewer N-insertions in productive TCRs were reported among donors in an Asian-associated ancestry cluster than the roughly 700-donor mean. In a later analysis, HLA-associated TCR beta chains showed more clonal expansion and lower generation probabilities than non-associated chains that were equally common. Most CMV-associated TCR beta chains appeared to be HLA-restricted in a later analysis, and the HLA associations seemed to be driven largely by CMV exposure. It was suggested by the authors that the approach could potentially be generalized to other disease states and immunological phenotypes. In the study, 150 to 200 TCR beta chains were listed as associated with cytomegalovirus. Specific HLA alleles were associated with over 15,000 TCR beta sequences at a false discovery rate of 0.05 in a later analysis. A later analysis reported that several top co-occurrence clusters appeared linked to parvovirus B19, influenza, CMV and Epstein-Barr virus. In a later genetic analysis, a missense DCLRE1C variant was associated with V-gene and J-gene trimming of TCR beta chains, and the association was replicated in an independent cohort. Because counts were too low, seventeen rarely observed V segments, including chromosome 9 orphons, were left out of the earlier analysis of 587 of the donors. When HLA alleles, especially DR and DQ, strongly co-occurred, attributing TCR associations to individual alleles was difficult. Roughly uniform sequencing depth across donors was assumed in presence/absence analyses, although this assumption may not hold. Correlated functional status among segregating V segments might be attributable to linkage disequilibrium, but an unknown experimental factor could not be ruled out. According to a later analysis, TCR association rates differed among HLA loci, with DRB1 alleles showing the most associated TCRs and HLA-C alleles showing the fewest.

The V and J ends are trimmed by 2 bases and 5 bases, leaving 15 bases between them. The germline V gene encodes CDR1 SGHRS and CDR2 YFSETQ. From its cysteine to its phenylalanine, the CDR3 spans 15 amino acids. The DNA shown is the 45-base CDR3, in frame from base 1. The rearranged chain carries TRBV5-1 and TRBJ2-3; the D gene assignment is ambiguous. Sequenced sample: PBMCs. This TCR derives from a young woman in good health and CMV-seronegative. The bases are TGCGCCAGCAGCTTTATGAATCCGGGTGGAGATACGCAGTATTTT. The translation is CASSFMNPGGDTQYF.